The rows below give T cell receptor beta chains drawn from one sample of a study of neurological immune-mediated disorders. One entry per CDR3 protein results from TCRdb running MiXCR on the 5' RACE reads. The table records about 44,000 distinct CDR3 sequences, roughly 21% of them present only once. Sequenced input: PBMCs. Receptors originate from a man between 60 and 75 years old with HTLV-1-associated myelopathy (HAM/TSP). The CDR3 runs from the conserved cysteine through the conserved F or W. The order of the fields is J gene, clone size, D gene, V gene, CDR3 protein, CDR3 DNA. A D gene is named only where the DNA matches it firmly. Clone size is given for some rows only: seen once, a few or many times, or a class if the clone is expanded.

TRBJ1-2	many	.	TRBV18	CASSPRDSAYGYTF	TGTGCCAGCTCACCACGCGACAGTGCTTATGGCTACACCTTC
TRBJ2-7	.	TRBD2	TRBV2	CASRQGLAGKQYF	TGTGCCAGCAGACAGGGACTAGCCGGCAAGCAGTACTTC
TRBJ2-1	many	TRBD2	TRBV20-1	CSASRRSGSLYNEQFF	TGCAGTGCTAGCCGGAGGAGCGGGAGTTTGTACAATGAGCAGTTCTTC
TRBJ2-3	many	.	TRBV20-1	CSAGPTTNTDTQYF	TGCAGTGCTGGACCGACAACCAACACAGATACGCAGTATTTT
TRBJ1-2	many	TRBD1	TRBV7-9	CASSPDRGANYGYTF	TGTGCCAGCAGCCCCGACAGGGGAGCTAACTATGGCTACACCTTC
TRBJ2-5	many	.	TRBV5-1	CASSLGPGAQETQYF	TGCGCCAGCAGCTTGGGGCCTGGGGCCCAAGAGACCCAGTACTTC
TRBJ1-1	many	.	TRBV18	CASSEDMNTEAFF	TGTGCCAGCTCAGAGGATATGAACACTGAAGCTTTCTTT
TRBJ2-7	.	TRBD2	TRBV5-1	CASSVLADATYEQYF	TGCGCCAGCAGTGTGCTAGCGGATGCCACCTACGAGCAGTACTTC
TRBJ1-1	many	.	TRBV6-5	CASIPPLGQTEAFF	TGTGCCAGCATTCCGCCCCTTGGACAGACTGAAGCTTTCTTT
TRBJ2-7	.	TRBD1	TRBV10-2	CASSRGQGSSYEQYF	TGCGCCAGCAGCCGCGGACAGGGAAGCTCCTACGAGCAGTACTTC
TRBJ2-1	.	.	TRBV29-1	CSVEIFGGAWAYNEQFF	TGCAGCGTTGAAATATTTGGGGGGGCGTGGGCTTACAATGAGCAGTTCTTC
TRBJ2-7	.	.	TRBV2	CASSTIFAPYEQYF	TGTGCCAGCAGTACTATCTTTGCCCCCTACGAGCAGTACTTC
TRBJ1-2	.	TRBD1	TRBV18	CASSPRDRGRVYTF	TGTGCCAGCTCACCCCGGGACAGGGGGAGAGTCTACACCTTC
TRBJ1-3	many	.	TRBV7-2	CASSKGGFGNTIYF	TGTGCCAGCAGCAAAGGGGGGTTCGGAAACACCATATATTTT
TRBJ2-6	few	TRBD1	TRBV20-1	CSSRPTGGSSGANVPTF	TGCAGTTCTAGACCTACAGGGGGGTCCTCTGGGGCCAACGTCCCGACTTTC
TRBJ2-7	many	TRBD2	TRBV5-1	CASSLAGTSASYEQYF	TGCGCCAGCAGCTTGGCCGGGACTAGCGCCTCCTACGAGCAGTACTTC
TRBJ1-3	many	.	TRBV29-1	CSVEANGNTIYF	TGCAGCGTTGAAGCGAATGGAAACACCATATATTTT
TRBJ1-1	many	.	TRBV28	CASKENTEAFF	TGTGCCAGCAAAGAGAACACTGAAGCTTTCTTT
TRBJ2-2	.	.	TRBV20-1	CSAIPGRNTGELFF	TGCAGTGCTATTCCCGGGAGGAACACCGGGGAGCTGTTTTTT
TRBJ2-6	many	TRBD2	TRBV7-8	CASSLVWVSGNGGANVLTF	TGTGCCAGCAGCTTAGTGTGGGTTAGCGGGAACGGTGGGGCCAACGTCCTGACTTTC
TRBJ1-5	.	.	TRBV3-1	CPRSQGNRWQPQHF	TGTCCCAGGAGCCAAGGTAACAGGTGGCAGCCCCAGCATTTT
TRBJ1-1	.	.	TRBV20-1	CSARGRSQGVAEAFF	TGCAGTGCTAGAGGCCGGTCACAGGGAGTGGCTGAAGCTTTCTTT
TRBJ1-4	.	.	TRBV6-5	CASRYLATNEKLFF	TGTGCCAGCAGATACCTTGCAACTAATGAAAAACTGTTTTTT
TRBJ2-5	many	TRBD2	TRBV9	CASSVLAGGIGETQYF	TGTGCCAGCAGCGTCCTAGCGGGAGGGATCGGAGAGACCCAGTACTTC
TRBJ2-2	many	.	TRBV5-1	CASSLVGTQNTGELFF	TGCGCCAGCAGCTTGGTTGGGACTCAGAACACCGGGGAGCTGTTTTTT
TRBJ2-3	many	.	TRBV5-1	CASSLEGPRGAHF	TGCGCCAGCAGCTTGGAGGGCCCAAGGGGCGCGCATTTT
TRBJ2-5	medium-sized	TRBD1	TRBV5-1	CASSPTRDRQETQYF	TGCGCCAGCAGCCCGACCCGGGACAGACAAGAGACCCAGTACTTC
TRBJ2-7	many	.	TRBV2	CASSERLMGLYEQYF	TGTGCCAGCAGTGAAAGGTTGATGGGGCTCTACGAGCAGTACTTC
TRBJ1-2	.	.	TRBV4-3	CASSQDGRYGYTF	TGCGCCAGCAGCCAAGATGGACGGTATGGCTACACCTTC
TRBJ2-7	many	.	TRBV28	CASSPTGLSYEQYF	TGTGCCAGCAGTCCGACAGGCCTCTCCTACGAGCAGTACTTC
TRBJ2-3	.	.	TRBV20-1	CSARAEYTDTQYF	TGCAGTGCTAGAGCGGAATACACAGATACGCAGTATTTT
TRBJ2-7	.	TRBD2	TRBV5-1	CASSSAGESSYEQYF	TGCGCCAGCAGCTCCGCGGGGGAGTCCTCCTACGAGCAGTACTTC
TRBJ1-3	many	.	TRBV5-1	CASSPNRQDSGNTIYF	TGCGCCAGCAGCCCGAACCGACAGGACTCTGGAAACACCATATATTTT
TRBJ1-1	.	.	TRBV30	CAWSSTWGTEAFF	TGTGCCTGGAGTTCGACCTGGGGCACTGAAGCTTTCTTT
TRBJ2-7	many	.	TRBV6-5	CASSSSTGAYEQYF	TGTGCCAGCAGTTCGTCGACAGGAGCCTACGAGCAGTACTTC
TRBJ2-1	many	TRBD2	TRBV20-1	CSAGLAGLANEQFF	TGCAGTGCTGGACTAGCGGGATTAGCCAATGAGCAGTTCTTC
TRBJ1-1	many	.	TRBV27	CASKMLGSNTEAFF	TGTGCCAGCAAGATGTTAGGATCCAACACTGAAGCTTTCTTT
TRBJ2-1	.	TRBD2	TRBV7-9	CASSSGGLAGGSSYNEQFF	TGTGCCAGCAGCTCGGGTGGTCTAGCGGGAGGGAGCTCCTACAATGAGCAGTTCTTC
TRBJ2-2	.	TRBD2	TRBV12-3/TRBV12-4	CASTPHPRGAGELFF	TGTGCCAGCACCCCCCACCCCCGGGGGGCCGGGGAGCTGTTTTTT
TRBJ2-3	many	TRBD2	TRBV5-1	CASRPALSGSTDTQYF	TGCGCCAGCAGACCTGCCCTTAGCGGGAGCACAGATACGCAGTATTTT
TRBJ2-1	.	TRBD2	TRBV5-1	CASSPTPGTSGRWGGGYNEQFF	TGCGCCAGCAGCCCGACCCCCGGGACTAGCGGGAGATGGGGCGGGGGATACAATGAGCAGTTCTTC
TRBJ2-7	.	.	TRBV28	CASSSHQWDIYEQYF	TGTGCCAGCAGTTCCCACCAGTGGGATATCTACGAGCAGTACTTC
TRBJ2-2	many	.	TRBV7-9	CASNPDRTGELFF	TGTGCCAGCAACCCGGACCGGACCGGGGAGCTGTTTTTT
TRBJ2-1	many	.	TRBV5-6	CASSSSSWSYNEQFF	TGTGCCAGCAGCTCCTCAAGTTGGTCCTACAATGAGCAGTTCTTC
TRBJ1-1	many	.	TRBV6-1	CASSETGRATEAFF	TGTGCCAGCAGTGAAACAGGGAGGGCCACTGAAGCTTTCTTT
TRBJ1-2	many	.	TRBV2	CASTRSVGTDPYGYTF	TGTGCCAGCACCCGTAGTGTAGGAACGGACCCCTATGGCTACACCTTC
TRBJ2-3	.	TRBD2	TRBV27	CARSPGLEGSDTQYF	TGTGCCAGAAGTCCGGGACTAGAGGGGTCCGATACGCAGTATTTT